What follows is one T cell receptor (beta chain) and its context. Its matching antigen is unknown. Primers used in a second PCR of about 6 to 11 cycles were a sample-barcoded 5' primer and a J-beta primer mix. TCRdb reanalysed the 5' RACE reads using MiXCR and keeps one entry per CDR3 protein. The data hold over 450,000 distinct CDR3 sequences, with approximately 25% observed a single time. The CDR3 spans 17 residues. V gave up 4 bases and J gave up 0 bases, with 16 bases separating them. This record belongs to a study of blood T cells in healthy people across ages. Study conclusions and caveats: Older age coincided with a roughly linear decline in TCR beta diversity per million T cells.

The same sample was also studied in work on T cells of mothers and their children.

The receptor comes from a boy between 5 and 17 years old in good health. Sequences were obtained from blood. The chain joins TRBV12-3 or TRBV12-4 to TRBJ2-1; D is perhaps TRBD2 (7 bases). Here the CDR3 DNA reads TGTGCCAGCAGTTCCGGAGGGGGGGCCCGCTCCTACAATGAGCAGTTCTTC. Translating it yields CASSSGGGARSYNEQFF.